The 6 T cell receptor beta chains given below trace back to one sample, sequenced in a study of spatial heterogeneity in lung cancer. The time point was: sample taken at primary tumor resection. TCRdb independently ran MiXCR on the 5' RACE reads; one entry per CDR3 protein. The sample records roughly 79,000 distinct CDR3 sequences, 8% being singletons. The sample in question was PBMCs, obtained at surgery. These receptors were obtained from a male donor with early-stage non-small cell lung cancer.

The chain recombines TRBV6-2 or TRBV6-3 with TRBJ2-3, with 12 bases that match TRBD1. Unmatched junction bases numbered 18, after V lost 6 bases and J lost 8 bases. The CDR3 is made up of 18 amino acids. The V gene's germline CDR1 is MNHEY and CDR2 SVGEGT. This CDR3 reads CASSLLKPGQGAIGTQYF. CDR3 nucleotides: TGTGCCAGCAGCCTTCTGAAACCGGGACAGGGGGCGATTGGTACGCAGTATTTT.

CDR3 in amino acids: CASSVRGYADSNQPQHF. In DNA form, the CDR3 reads TGTGCCAGCAGCGTGAGGGGATACGCCGATAGCAATCAGCCCCAGCATTTT. This rearrangement joins TRBV5-5 to TRBJ1-5, with D perhaps matching TRBD1 (5 bases). V lost 4 bases, J lost 0 bases, and 17 bases lay in between. CDR1 is SGHKS and CDR2 is YYEKEE in the germline V gene (reference sequence). CDR3 size: 17 residues.

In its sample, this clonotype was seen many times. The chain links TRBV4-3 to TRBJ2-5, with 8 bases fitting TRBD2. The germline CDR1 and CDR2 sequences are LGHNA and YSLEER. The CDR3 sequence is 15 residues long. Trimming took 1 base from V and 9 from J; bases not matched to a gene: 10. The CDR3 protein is CASSQAGGPMGAQYF. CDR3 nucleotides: TGCGCCAGCAGCCAAGCGGGAGGGCCTATGGGGGCCCAGTACTTC.

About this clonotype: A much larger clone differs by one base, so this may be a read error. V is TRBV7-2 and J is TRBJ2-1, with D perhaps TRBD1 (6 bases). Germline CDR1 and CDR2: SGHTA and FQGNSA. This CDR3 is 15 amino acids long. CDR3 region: CVSSADRTPYNEQFF. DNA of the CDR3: TGTGTCAGCAGCGCCGACAGGACTCCCTACAATGAGCAGTTCTTC.

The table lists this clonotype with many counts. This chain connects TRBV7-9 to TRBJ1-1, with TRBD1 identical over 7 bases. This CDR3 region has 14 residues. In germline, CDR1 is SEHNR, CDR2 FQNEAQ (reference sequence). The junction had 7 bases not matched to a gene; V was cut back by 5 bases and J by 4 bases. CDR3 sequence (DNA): TGTGCCAGCAGCGCCCCCAGGGGGACCACTGAAGCTTTCTTT. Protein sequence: CASSAPRGTTEAFF.

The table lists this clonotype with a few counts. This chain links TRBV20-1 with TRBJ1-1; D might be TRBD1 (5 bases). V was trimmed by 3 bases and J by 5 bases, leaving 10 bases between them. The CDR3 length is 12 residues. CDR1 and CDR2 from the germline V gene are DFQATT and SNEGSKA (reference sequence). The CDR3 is CSASVGGTEAFF. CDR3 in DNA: TGCAGTGCTAGTGTGGGGGGGACTGAAGCTTTCTTT.